One sample yielded the 30 T cell receptor beta chains listed below, sequenced in a study of spatial heterogeneity in lung cancer. TCRdb re-derived calls from the 5' RACE reads in MiXCR, one entry per CDR3 protein. The repertoire holds 43,000 or so distinct CDR3 sequences, with 12% as singletons. This sample's time point: blood at routine non-recurrence follow-up after resection. The sample in question was PBMCs, obtained at follow-up. Receptors were obtained from a male donor with early-stage non-small cell lung cancer.

This chain uses TRBV3-1 with TRBJ1-3; D is unclear. Germline values: CDR1 LGHDT, CDR2 YNNKEL (reference sequence). The CDR3 loop spans 14 amino acids. The V gene lost 4 bases and the J gene lost 9 bases, with 16 bases spanning the gap. CDR3 in DNA: TGTGCCAGCAGCCTCTCTCGGGATGGAGTCACCATATATTTT. Translating it yields CASSLSRDGVTIYF. Supplemented by reference TRBV3-1 and TRBJ1-3, the full variable domain reads DTAVSQTPKYLVTQMGNDKSIKCEQNLGHDTMYWYKQDSKKFLKIMFSYNNKELIINETVPNRFSPKSPDKAHLNLHINSLELGDSAVYFCASSLSRDGVTIYFGEGSWLTVV.

This clonotype was counted many times. V gene TRBV20-1 combines with J gene TRBJ2-2; 7 bases line up with TRBD1. V gave up 5 bases and J gave up 6 bases; unmatched junction bases: 6. Germline V gives CDR1 DFQATT, CDR2 SNEGSKA (reference sequence). The CDR3 has 13 amino acids. Written as DNA, the CDR3 is TGCAGTGCTGCCGGACAGGTTGCCGGGGAGCTGTTTTTT. It encodes CSAAGQVAGELFF.

This chain links TRBV5-4 with TRBJ2-3, with D possibly being TRBD2 (6 bases). The V end was cut by 5 bases, the J end by 2 bases, with 15 bases between. CDR1 is SGHNT and CDR2 is YYREEE in the germline V gene (reference sequence). The CDR3 has 15 residues. CDR3 sequence reads: CASRPGTPYTDTQYF. The CDR3, as DNA: TGTGCCAGCAGACCCGGGACTCCCTACACAGATACGCAGTATTTT.

This clonotype has a handful of counts. The chain carries TRBV5-1 and TRBJ2-3, with TRBD1 identical over 7 bases. The ends lost 4 bases at V and 0 bases at J; junction bases unmatched: 14. The CDR3 is 18 residues long. Germline V gene lookup returns CDR1 SGHRS and CDR2 YFSETQ. CDR3 coding DNA: TGCGCCAGCAGCGCAACCGGGACAGCGAAGGGCAGCACAGATACGCAGTATTTT. Its translation is CASSATGTAKGSTDTQYF.

This clonotype came up a few times. The chain combines TRBV11-2 with TRBJ2-7; 7 bases agree with TRBD2. Germline V gives CDR1 SGHAT, CDR2 FQNNGV. The CDR3 is made up of 12 amino acids. V trimming: 5 bases; J trimming: 6 bases; junction bases outside the gene matches: 4. DNA of the CDR3: TGTGCCAGCAGCCTAACTAGCGCCGAGCAGTACTTC. Amino acid sequence: CASSLTSAEQYF.

Regarding this clonotype: A much larger clone differs by one base, so this may be a read error. The rearrangement joins TRBV5-1 to TRBJ2-3; 9 nucleotides line up with TRBD2. Germline V gene lookup returns CDR1 SGHRS and CDR2 YFSETQ. The length of the CDR3 is 16 residues. The CDR3 DNA sequence: TGCGCCAGCAGCCTGGGACTAGCCCAAGGCACAGGTACGCAGTATTTT. It codes for CASSLGLAQGTGTQYF.

This clonotype was seen ten or more times. The chain combines TRBV6-5 with TRBJ1-1, with D hard to call. The germline gives CDR1 MNHEY, CDR2 SVGAGI. The V and J ends lost 0 bases and 8 bases respectively, with 7 bases between them. The CDR3 loop spans 12 amino acids. The CDR3 DNA is TGTGCCAGCAGTTACTCGCCGGGGGAAGCTTTCTTT. It codes for CASSYSPGEAFF.

In this sample, this clonotype turned up a few times. The J gene is TRBJ2-3, the V gene TRBV24-1, with 8 bases that match TRBD2. V lost 3 bases, J lost 5 bases, and 12 bases stayed unmatched. The germline CDR1 and CDR2 sequences are KGHDR and SFDVKD. The CDR3 covers 17 residues. The CDR3, as DNA: TGTGCCACCAGTGATCCTCGGGCGGGGGGACCAGGAGATACGCAGTATTTT. It translates to CATSDPRAGGPGDTQYF.

This clonotype was picked up a small number of times. J is TRBJ1-2 and V is TRBV12-3 or TRBV12-4; 8 bases are shared with TRBD1. V gave up 5 bases and J gave up 5 bases; unmatched junction bases: 7. The CDR3 sequence is 14 residues long. CDR3 DNA sequence: TGTGCCAGCAGTCCGACAGGGGACTTATATGGCTACACCTTC. It is translated as CASSPTGDLYGYTF.

This clonotype was seen repeatedly, ten times or more. The chain recombines TRBV5-4 with TRBJ2-7; the D gene is possibly TRBD2 (6 bases). The germline CDR1 and CDR2 sequences are SGHNT and YYREEE (reference sequence). The CDR3 totals 14 residues. With 4 bases removed from V and 3 bases from J, the gap between germline ends came to 14 bases. The CDR3, as DNA: TGTGCCAGCAGCGGTAGCGGAGGACTCTACGAGCAGTACTTC. Amino acids: CASSGSGGLYEQYF.

The CDR3 region is CASRPTGRGYTEAFF. CDR3 DNA: TGTGCCAGCAGACCTACAGGGAGGGGTTACACTGAAGCTTTCTTT. The gene calls are TRBV14 and TRBJ1-1; D is perhaps TRBD1 (6 bases). This CDR3 has 15 residues. Between the trimmed V and J ends, which lost 6 bases and 3 bases, there was a span of 17 bases. Germline CDR1 and CDR2: SGHDN and FVKESK.

The sample holds a few counts of this clonotype. The chain couples TRBV12-3 or TRBV12-4 to TRBJ1-1; D is uncertain. The V end was cut by 2 bases, the J end by 11 bases, with 6 bases between. CDR3 size: 10 residues. The CDR3 nucleotides are TGTGCCAGCAGTTTAAGTCGCGCTTTCTTT. Encoded protein: CASSLSRAFF.

This clonotype was counted only a few times. This chain links TRBV12-3 or TRBV12-4 with TRBJ2-7; D is unresolved. Trimming took off 4 bases at V and 3 bases at J, with 16 bases between the two ends. The CDR3 spans 15 residues. Written as DNA, the CDR3 is TGTGCCAGCAGTTCACATAAGCACCGCATCTACGAGCAGTACTTC. Its translation: CASSSHKHRIYEQYF.

This clonotype was counted between two and nine times. The gene calls are TRBV18 and TRBJ2-5, with D possibly matching TRBD1 (6 bases). The V end lost 3 bases, the J end lost 4 bases, and 12 bases lay between the germline ends. CDR3 length: 14 residues. The germline CDR1 and CDR2 sequences are KGHSH and LQKENI. As DNA, the CDR3 is TGTGCCAGCTCACCGGGGACAAGGCTAGAGACCCAGTACTTC. As protein: CASSPGTRLETQYF.

V and J are TRBV7-2 and TRBJ2-3, with D hard to call. Germline CDR1 SGHTA, CDR2 FQGNSA. The CDR3 consists of 12 residues. Trimming removed 7 bases from V and 3 bases from J, with 8 bases in between. The CDR3 spells CASIPGTDTQYF. CDR3 DNA sequence: TGTGCCAGCATCCCCGGGACAGATACGCAGTATTTT.

This clonotype occurred a few times. The chain links TRBV29-1 to TRBJ1-2; D gene uncertain. Per the germline V gene, CDR1 is SQVTM and CDR2 is ANQGSEA. The CDR3 has 14 amino acids. V was pared by 4 bases and J by 3 bases, with 15 bases between. The CDR3 coding sequence is TGCAGCGTTGTAGGCGCCCCAGTGGACTATGGCTACACCTTC. Its protein is CSVVGAPVDYGYTF.

This clonotype was counted ten times or more. The rearrangement joins TRBV7-2 to TRBJ1-1; no definite D call. Trimming left V 3 bases short and J 6 bases short, with 5 bases between. From germline, CDR1 is SGHTA and CDR2 FQGNSA. The CDR3 is 11 residues long. In DNA, the CDR3 is TGTGCCAGCAGCTTTCGGTCTGAAGCTTTCTTT. This translates into CASSFRSEAFF. The variable domain in full, with the rest retrieved from reference TRBV7-2 and TRBJ1-1, is GAGVSQSPSNKVTEKGKDVELRCDPISGHTALYWYRQSLGQGLEFLIYFQGNSAPDKSGLPSDRFSAERTGGSVSTLTIQRTQQEDSAVYLCASSFRSEAFFGQGTRLTVV.

This clonotype was picked up many times. This sequence joins TRBV7-9 and TRBJ2-7; 7 positions agree with TRBD1. The V gene end was trimmed by 4 bases and the J gene end by 4 bases; junction bases not matched to a gene: 1. Germline V lookup: CDR1 SEHNR, CDR2 FQNEAQ (reference sequence). The CDR3 runs to 12 residues. CDR3 in amino acids: CASSSGQYEQYF. For the CDR3, the DNA is TGTGCCAGCAGCTCGGGACAGTACGAGCAGTACTTC.

This clonotype showed up many times. This chain joins TRBV6-1 and TRBJ1-3; TRBD1 matches 7 bases. The CDR3 runs 14 residues. Trimming removed 6 bases from V and 1 base from J; junction bases left unmatched: 3. Germline CDR1 reads MNHNS; CDR2 reads SASEGT. The CDR3 region is CASRAGGSGNTIYF. The CDR3, as DNA: TGTGCCAGCAGGGCAGGGGGTTCTGGAAACACCATATATTTT.

This clonotype was recorded at least ten times. Compared with germline, one end of the junction differs, possibly owing to a read error. J is TRBJ1-4 and V is TRBV7-9, with a possible D match to TRBD1 (5 bases). The CDR3 covers 14 residues. The V gene's germline CDR1 is SEHNR and CDR2 FQNEAQ (reference sequence). CDR3 protein: CASAGTRNDEKLFF. CDR3 sequence (DNA): TGTGCCAGCGCGGGGACGAGGAACGATGAAAAGCTGTTTTTT. Filled out from reference TRBV7-9 and TRBJ1-4, the complete variable domain reads DTGVSQNPRHKITKRGQNVTFRCDPISEHNRLYWYRQTLGQGPEFLTYFQNEAQLEKSRLLSDRFSAERPKGSFSTLEIQRTEQGDSAMYLCASAGTRNDEKLFFGSGTQLSVL.

The CDR3 DNA sequence: TGTGCCAGCAGTGGGGGGGCCGGGGAGACCCAGTACTTC. Translated: CASSGGAGETQYF. The chain joins TRBV6-4 to TRBJ2-5; the D gene could be TRBD1 or TRBD2 (6 bases each). The CDR3 covers 13 residues. The germline V gene encodes CDR1 MRHNA and CDR2 SNTAGT. The V gene lost 4 bases and the J gene lost 5 bases, with 11 bases spanning the gap.

Only a few counts were recorded for this clonotype. The CDR3, as DNA: TGTGCCAGCAGCCAGTGGAGGCGCTTCAATGAGCAGTTCTTC. This gives the protein CASSQWRRFNEQFF. The chain employs TRBV3-1 and TRBJ2-1, with D possibly matching TRBD2 (5 bases). Germline CDR1 reads LGHDT; CDR2 reads YNNKEL (reference sequence). CDR3 length equals 14 residues. V lost 3 bases, J lost 6 bases, and 12 bases lay in between.

This clonotype was seen repeatedly, ten times or more. V is TRBV10-3 and J is TRBJ1-6; no reliable D call. This CDR3 comprises 12 residues. The germline V and J ends were trimmed by 8 bases and 5 bases, with 7 bases remaining between them. Germline V lookup: CDR1 ENHRY, CDR2 SYGVKD. This CDR3 reads CAIRKDNSPLHF. Here the CDR3 DNA reads TGTGCCATCCGGAAAGATAATTCACCCCTCCACTTT.

A word on this clonotype: This may stem from a read error, because a much larger clone lies one nucleotide away. This CDR3 fails to terminate in the conserved phenylalanine or tryptophan, so it likely reflects a read error. The rearrangement joins TRBV28 to TRBJ1-1; D may be TRBD1 (5 bases). V was shortened by 9 bases and J by 7 bases, with 15 bases between the two germline ends. In germline, CDR1 is MDHEN, CDR2 SYDVKM. This CDR3 has 12 residues. The CDR3 nucleotides read TGTGCCAGTCGCCCTGGGACGGTTGAAGCTTTCTCT. Translation: CASRPGTVEAFS.

This clonotype was counted many times. The chain uses TRBV5-4 and TRBJ1-4; D unclear. The CDR3 extends over 16 amino acids. Germline V lookup: CDR1 SGHNT, CDR2 YYREEE (reference sequence). The V end was cut by 4 bases, the J end by 8 bases, with 21 bases between. The chain's CDR3 is CASSPGSGRRGEKLFF. The CDR3 DNA reads TGTGCCAGCAGCCCTGGGTCGGGCAGGCGAGGGGAAAAACTGTTTTTT.

The count of this clonotype is one. This chain links TRBV2 with TRBJ2-3, with TRBD2 matching over 7 bases. Germline lookup yields CDR1 SNHLY and CDR2 FYNNEI. Germline trimming cut 9 bases from V and 3 bases from J; bases unmatched to any gene: 6. CDR3 length equals 13 residues. CDR3 sequence: CASPWRETDTQYF. In nucleotides, the CDR3 is TGTGCCAGTCCGTGGCGGGAGACAGATACGCAGTATTTT.

This clonotype has a count of ten or more. This chain links TRBV7-2 with TRBJ1-5; D ambiguous. The CDR3 loop spans 14 amino acids. The V and J ends lost 3 bases and 4 bases respectively, with 10 bases between them. Germline CDR1 and CDR2: SGHTA and FQGNSA. This CDR3 reads CASSLGPVNQPQHF. Here the CDR3 DNA reads TGTGCCAGCAGCTTGGGCCCCGTAAATCAGCCCCAGCATTTT.

At least ten counts were recorded for this clonotype. The chain links TRBV14 to TRBJ1-1; 11 bases match TRBD1. V dropped 1 base and J dropped 12; count of bases not matched to a gene: 1. Germline V CDR1 and CDR2: SGHDN, FVKESK. There are 12 residues in the CDR3. CDR3 residues: CASSQGTGGSFF. The CDR3 bases are TGTGCCAGCAGCCAAGGGACAGGGGGCTCTTTCTTT. Full variable domain (outside the CDR3, taken from reference TRBV14 and TRBJ1-1): EAGVTQFPSHSVIEKGQTVTLRCDPISGHDNLYWYRRVMGKEIKFLLHFVKESKQDESGMPNNRFLAERTGGTYSTLKVQPAELEDSGVYFCASSQGTGGSFFGQGTRLTVV.

This clonotype was picked up many times. This sequence joins TRBV27 and TRBJ2-5; D unclear. Trimming removed 2 bases at V and 3 bases at J, with 4 bases between. The CDR3 has 12 residues. CDR1 and CDR2 from the germline V gene are MNHEY and SMNVEV (reference sequence). CDR3 sequence reads: CASSLGKETQYF. CDR3 nucleotide sequence: TGTGCCAGCAGTTTAGGGAAAGAGACCCAGTACTTC.

J is TRBJ1-1 and V is TRBV15; D is undetermined. V was cut by 5 bases and J by 6 bases, with 16 bases left in between. From germline, CDR1 is LNHNV and CDR2 YYDKDF (reference sequence). The CDR3 sequence is 14 residues long. This chain's CDR3 is CATSARIGASEAFF. As DNA, the CDR3 is TGTGCCACCAGCGCGCGCATAGGAGCCTCTGAAGCTTTCTTT. The whole variable domain, filled in from reference TRBV15 and TRBJ1-1, reads DAMVIQNPRYQVTQFGKPVTLSCSQTLNHNVMYWYQQKSSQAPKLLFHYYDKDFNNEADTPDNFQSRRPNTSFCFLDIRSPGLGDTAMYLCATSARIGASEAFFGQGTRLTVV.